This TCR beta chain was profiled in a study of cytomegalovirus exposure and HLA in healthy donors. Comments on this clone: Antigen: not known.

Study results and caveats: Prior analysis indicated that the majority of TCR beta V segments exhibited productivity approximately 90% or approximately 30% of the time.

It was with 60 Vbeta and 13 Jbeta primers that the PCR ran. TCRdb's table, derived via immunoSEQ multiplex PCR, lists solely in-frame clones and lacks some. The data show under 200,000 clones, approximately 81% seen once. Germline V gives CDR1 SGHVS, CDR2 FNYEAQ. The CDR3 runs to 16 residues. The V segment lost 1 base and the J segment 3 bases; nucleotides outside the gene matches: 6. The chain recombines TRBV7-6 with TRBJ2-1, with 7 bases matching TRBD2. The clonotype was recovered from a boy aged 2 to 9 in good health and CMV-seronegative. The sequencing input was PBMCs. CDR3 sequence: CASSLGRRERYNEQFF. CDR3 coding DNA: TGTGCCAGCAGCTTAGGGCGGCGGGAGCGCTACAATGAGCAGTTCTTC.